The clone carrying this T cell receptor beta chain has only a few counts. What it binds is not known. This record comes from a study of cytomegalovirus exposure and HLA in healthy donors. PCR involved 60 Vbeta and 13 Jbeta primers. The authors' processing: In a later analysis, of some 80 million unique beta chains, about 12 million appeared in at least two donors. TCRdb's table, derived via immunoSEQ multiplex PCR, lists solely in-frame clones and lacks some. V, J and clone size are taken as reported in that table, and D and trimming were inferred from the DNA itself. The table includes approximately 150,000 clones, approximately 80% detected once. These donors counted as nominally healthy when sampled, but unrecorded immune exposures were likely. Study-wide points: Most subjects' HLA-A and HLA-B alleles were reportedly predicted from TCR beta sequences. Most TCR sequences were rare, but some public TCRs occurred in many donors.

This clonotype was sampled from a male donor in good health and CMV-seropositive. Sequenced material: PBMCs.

In DNA, the CDR3 is TGTGCCAGCAGGTGGGACAGCCAGACCCAGTACTTC. Encoded protein: CASRWDSQTQYF. The rearrangement uses TRBV2 and TRBJ2-5; 7 bases map to TRBD1. The CDR3 has 12 amino acids. Germline V lookup: CDR1 SNHLY, CDR2 FYNNEI. J gave up 6 bases and V 6 bases, and 4 bases lay outside the gene matches.